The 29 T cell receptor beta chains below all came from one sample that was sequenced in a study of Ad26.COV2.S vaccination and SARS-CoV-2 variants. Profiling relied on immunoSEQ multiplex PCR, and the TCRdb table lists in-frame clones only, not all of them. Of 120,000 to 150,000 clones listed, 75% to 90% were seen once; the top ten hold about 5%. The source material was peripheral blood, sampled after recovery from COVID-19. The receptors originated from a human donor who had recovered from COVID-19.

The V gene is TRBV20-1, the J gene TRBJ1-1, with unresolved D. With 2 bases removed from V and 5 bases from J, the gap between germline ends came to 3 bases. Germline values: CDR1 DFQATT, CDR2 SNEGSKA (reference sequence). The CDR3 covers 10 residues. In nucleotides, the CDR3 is TGCAGTGCTAGACGGACTGAAGCTTTCTTT. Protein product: CSARRTEAFF.

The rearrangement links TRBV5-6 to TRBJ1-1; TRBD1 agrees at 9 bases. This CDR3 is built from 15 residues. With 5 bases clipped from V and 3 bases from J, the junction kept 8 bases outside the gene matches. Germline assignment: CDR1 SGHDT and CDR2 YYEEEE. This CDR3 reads CASRWLGQGYTEAFF. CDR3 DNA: TGTGCCAGCAGGTGGTTGGGACAGGGATACACTGAAGCTTTCTTT.

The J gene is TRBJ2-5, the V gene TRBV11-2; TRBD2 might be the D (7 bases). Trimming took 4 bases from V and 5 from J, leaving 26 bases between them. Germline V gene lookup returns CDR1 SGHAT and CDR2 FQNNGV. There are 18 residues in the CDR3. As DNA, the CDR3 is TGTGCCAGCAGCTCAAGAGGCGGAGAGGGGGGGCCCGGGGAGACCCAGTACTTC. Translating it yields CASSSRGGEGGPGETQYF.

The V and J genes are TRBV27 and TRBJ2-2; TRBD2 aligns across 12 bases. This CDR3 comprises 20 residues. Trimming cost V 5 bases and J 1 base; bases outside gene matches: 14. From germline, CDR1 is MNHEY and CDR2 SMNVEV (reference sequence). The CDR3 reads CASSVTSGGTTRLNTGELFF. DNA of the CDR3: TGTGCCAGCAGTGTGACTAGCGGGGGCACCACCCGCCTGAACACCGGGGAGCTGTTTTTT.

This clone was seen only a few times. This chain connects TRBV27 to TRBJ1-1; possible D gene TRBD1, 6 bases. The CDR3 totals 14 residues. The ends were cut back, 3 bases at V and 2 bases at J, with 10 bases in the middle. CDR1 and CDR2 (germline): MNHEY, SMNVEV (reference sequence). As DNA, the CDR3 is TGTGCCAGCAGTTTGTTACAGGGTAACACTGAAGCTTTCTTT. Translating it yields CASSLLQGNTEAFF.

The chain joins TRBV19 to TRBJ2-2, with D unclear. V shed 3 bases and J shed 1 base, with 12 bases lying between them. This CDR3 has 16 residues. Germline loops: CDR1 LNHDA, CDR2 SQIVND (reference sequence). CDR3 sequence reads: CASSIEKTWNTGELFF. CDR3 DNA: TGTGCCAGTAGTATTGAGAAGACTTGGAACACCGGGGAGCTGTTTTTT.

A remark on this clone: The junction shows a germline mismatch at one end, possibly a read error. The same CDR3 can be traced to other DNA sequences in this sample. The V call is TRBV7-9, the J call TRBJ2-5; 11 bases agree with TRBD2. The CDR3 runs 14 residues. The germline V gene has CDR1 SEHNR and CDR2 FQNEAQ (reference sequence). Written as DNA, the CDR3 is TGTGCCAGCAGCCTAGCGGGGGGACAAGAGACCCAGTACTTC. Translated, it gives CASSLAGGQETQYF.

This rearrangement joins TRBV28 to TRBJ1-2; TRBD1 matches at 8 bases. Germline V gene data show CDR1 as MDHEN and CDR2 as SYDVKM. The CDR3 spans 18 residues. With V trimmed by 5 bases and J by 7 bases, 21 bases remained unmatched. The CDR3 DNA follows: TGTGCCAGCAGTACCCCGGGACAGGTCGAGATTTCTCCGTTTGGCTACACCTTC. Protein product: CASSTPGQVEISPFGYTF.

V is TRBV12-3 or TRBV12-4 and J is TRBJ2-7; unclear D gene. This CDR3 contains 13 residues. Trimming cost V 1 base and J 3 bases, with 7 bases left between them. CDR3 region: CASSLGPGYEQYF. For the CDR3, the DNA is TGTGCCAGCAGTTTAGGTCCAGGCTACGAGCAGTACTTC.

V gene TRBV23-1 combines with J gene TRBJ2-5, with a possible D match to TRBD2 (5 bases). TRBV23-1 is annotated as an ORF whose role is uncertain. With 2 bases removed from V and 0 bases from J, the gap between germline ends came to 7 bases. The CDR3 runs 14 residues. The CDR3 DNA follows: TGCGCCAGCAGTCAACCAGCGGACCAAGAGACCCAGTACTTC. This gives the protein CASSQPADQETQYF.

The CDR3: CASSDWGREQYF. CDR3 bases: TGTGCCAGCAGTGATTGGGGGCGCGAGCAGTACTTC. The rearrangement joins TRBV6-1 to TRBJ2-7, with a tentative D call TRBD1 (6 bases). The V end lost 3 bases, the J end lost 6 bases, and 9 bases lay between the germline ends. The CDR3 sequence is 12 residues long. Germline assignment: CDR1 MNHNS and CDR2 SASEGT.

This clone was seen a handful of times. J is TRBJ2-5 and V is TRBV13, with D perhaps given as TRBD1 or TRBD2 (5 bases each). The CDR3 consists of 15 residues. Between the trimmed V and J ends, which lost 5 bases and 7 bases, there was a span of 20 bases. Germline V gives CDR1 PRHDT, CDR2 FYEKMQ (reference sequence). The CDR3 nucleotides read TGTGCCAGCAGCCCCGGGACCGCAATCACGGGGACCCAGTACTTC. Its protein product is CASSPGTAITGTQYF.

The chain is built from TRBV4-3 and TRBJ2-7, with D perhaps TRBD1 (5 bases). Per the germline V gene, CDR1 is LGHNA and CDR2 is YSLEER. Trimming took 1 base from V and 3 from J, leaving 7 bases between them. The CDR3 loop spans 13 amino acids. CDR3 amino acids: CASSQGQNYEQYF. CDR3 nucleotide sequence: TGCGCCAGCAGCCAAGGACAGAACTACGAGCAGTACTTC.

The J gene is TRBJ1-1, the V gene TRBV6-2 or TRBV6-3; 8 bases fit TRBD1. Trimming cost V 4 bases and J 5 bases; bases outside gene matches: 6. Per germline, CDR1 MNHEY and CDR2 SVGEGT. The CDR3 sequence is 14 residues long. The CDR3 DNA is TGTGCCAGCAGTTTGCAGGGGGCGGGTACTGAAGCTTTCTTT. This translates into CASSLQGAGTEAFF.

The DNA of the CDR3 is TGTGCCAGTAGAGGGGGCGGGAAATACAATGAGCAGTTCTTC. It specifies CASRGGGKYNEQFF. V usage is TRBV19 and J usage is TRBJ2-1; D possibly corresponds to TRBD1 (7 bases). This CDR3 region has 14 residues. Germline V gene data show CDR1 as LNHDA and CDR2 as SQIVND (reference sequence). Trimming cost V 6 bases and J 4 bases, with 13 bases left between them.

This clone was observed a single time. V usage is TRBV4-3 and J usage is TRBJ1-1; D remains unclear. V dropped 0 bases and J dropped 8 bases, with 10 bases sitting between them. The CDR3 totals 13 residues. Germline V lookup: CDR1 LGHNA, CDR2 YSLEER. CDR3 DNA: TGCGCCAGCAGCCAAGAGGGGTTGGGAGAAGCTTTCTTT. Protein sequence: CASSQEGLGEAFF.

CDR3 coding DNA: TGTGCCAGTAGTATTTTGGTCGGACAGGTCAATCAGCCCCAGCATTTT. This translates into CASSILVGQVNQPQHF. The rearrangement uses TRBV19 and TRBJ1-5, with TRBD1 identical over 7 bases. The junction had 8 bases not matched to a gene; V was cut back by 3 bases and J by 3 bases. There are 16 residues in the CDR3. Per germline, CDR1 LNHDA and CDR2 SQIVND (reference sequence).

The CDR3 region is CASGTGDSPLHF. As DNA, the CDR3 is TGCGCCAGCGGGACGGGCGATTCACCCCTCCACTTT. The chain recombines TRBV10-2 with TRBJ1-6, with D possibly matching TRBD1 (5 bases). CDR1 and CDR2 from the germline V gene are WSHSY and SAAADI. CDR3 length equals 12 residues. V was pared by 8 bases and J by 8 bases, with 10 bases between.

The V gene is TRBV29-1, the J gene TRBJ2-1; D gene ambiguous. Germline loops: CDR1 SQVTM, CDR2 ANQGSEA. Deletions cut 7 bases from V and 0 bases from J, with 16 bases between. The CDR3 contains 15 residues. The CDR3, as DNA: TGCAGCGCCAATCCCCTTTCCCCCTCCTACAATGAGCAGTTCTTC. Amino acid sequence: CSANPLSPSYNEQFF.

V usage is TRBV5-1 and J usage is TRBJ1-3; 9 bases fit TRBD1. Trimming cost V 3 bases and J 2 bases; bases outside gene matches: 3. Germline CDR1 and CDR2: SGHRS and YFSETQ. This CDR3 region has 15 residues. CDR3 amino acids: CASSSGDRAGNTIYF. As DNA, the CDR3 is TGCGCCAGCAGCTCTGGGGACAGGGCTGGAAACACCATATATTTT.

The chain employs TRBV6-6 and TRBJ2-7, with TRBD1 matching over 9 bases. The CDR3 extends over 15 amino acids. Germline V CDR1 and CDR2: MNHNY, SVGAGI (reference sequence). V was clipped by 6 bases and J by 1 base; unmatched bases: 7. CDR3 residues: CASSPPGQGSYEQYF. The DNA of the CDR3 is TGTGCCAGCAGCCCCCCGGGACAGGGTTCCTACGAGCAGTACTTC.

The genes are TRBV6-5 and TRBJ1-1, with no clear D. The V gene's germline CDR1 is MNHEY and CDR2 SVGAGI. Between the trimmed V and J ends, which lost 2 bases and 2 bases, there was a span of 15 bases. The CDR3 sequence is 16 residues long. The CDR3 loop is CASSYLDLRVNTEAFF. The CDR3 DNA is TGTGCCAGCAGTTACCTCGACCTTAGGGTTAACACTGAAGCTTTCTTT.

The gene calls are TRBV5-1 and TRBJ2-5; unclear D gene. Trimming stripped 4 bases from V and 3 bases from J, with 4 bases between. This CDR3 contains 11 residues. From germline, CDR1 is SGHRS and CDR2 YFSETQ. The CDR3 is CASSEEETQYF. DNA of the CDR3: TGCGCCAGCAGCGAAGAAGAGACCCAGTACTTC.

CDR3 loop: CSVEGPGLAGNTGELFF. The CDR3 nucleotides are TGCAGCGTTGAAGGCCCGGGACTAGCGGGAAACACCGGGGAGCTGTTTTTT. This chain joins TRBV29-1 and TRBJ2-2; TRBD2 matches 13 bases. V shed 1 base and J 2 bases; nucleotides not matched to a gene: 4. CDR1 and CDR2 (germline): SQVTM, ANQGSEA. CDR3 length equals 17 residues.

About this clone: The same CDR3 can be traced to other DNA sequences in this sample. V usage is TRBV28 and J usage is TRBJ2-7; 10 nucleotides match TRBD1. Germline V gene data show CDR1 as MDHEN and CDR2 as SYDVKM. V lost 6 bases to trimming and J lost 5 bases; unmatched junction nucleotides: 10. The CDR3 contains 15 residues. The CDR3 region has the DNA TGTGCCAGCAGCCCCGACAGGGGGCGCCTCCACGAGCAGTACTTC. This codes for CASSPDRGRLHEQYF.

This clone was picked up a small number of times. DNA of the CDR3: TGTGCCAGCAGTGGACTAGCCACTATCACAGATACGCAGTATTTT. Its translation is CASSGLATITDTQYF. The genes are TRBV2 and TRBJ2-3; 7 bases agree with TRBD2. Germline V lookup: CDR1 SNHLY, CDR2 FYNNEI. V shed 4 bases, J shed 2 bases, and the junction held 6 bases outside the gene matches. The CDR3 has 15 residues.

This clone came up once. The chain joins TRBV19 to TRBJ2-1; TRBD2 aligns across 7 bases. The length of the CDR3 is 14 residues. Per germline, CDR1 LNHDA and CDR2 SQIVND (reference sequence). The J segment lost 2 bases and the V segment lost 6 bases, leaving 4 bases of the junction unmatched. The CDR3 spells CASSAGVAYNEQFF. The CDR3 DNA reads TGTGCCAGTAGCGCGGGGGTAGCCTACAATGAGCAGTTCTTC.

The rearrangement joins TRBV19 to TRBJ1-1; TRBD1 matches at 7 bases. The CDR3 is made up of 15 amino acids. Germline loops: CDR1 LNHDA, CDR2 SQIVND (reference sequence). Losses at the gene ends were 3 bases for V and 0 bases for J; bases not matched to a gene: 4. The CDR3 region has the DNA TGTGCCAGTAGTATTGGGGGACAGATGAACACTGAAGCTTTCTTT. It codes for CASSIGGQMNTEAFF.

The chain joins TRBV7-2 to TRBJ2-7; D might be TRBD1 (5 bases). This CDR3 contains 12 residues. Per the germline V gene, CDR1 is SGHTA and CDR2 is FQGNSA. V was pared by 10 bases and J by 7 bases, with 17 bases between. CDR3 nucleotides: TGTGCCAACCAGCCAGGGTTTCGGGAGCAGTACTTC. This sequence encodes CANQPGFREQYF.